Below, 18 T cell receptor beta chains from the same sample are listed, as sequenced in a study of blood T cell repertoires in COVID-19. The repertoire was sequenced with immunoSEQ multiplex PCR; TCRdb's copy has only in-frame clones and lacks some. This sample has about 150,000 clones, with over 65% found just once. Sequencing was performed on peripheral blood. The origin of the receptors is a man older than 75 with acute or convalescent COVID-19.

The chain combines TRBV6-5 with TRBJ1-5; TRBD1 aligns across 10 bases. Germline loops: CDR1 MNHEY, CDR2 SVGAGI. Trimming removed 7 bases from V and 6 bases from J; junction bases left unmatched: 6. CDR3 length equals 14 residues. CDR3 residues: CASNIDRGRQPQHF. The CDR3 DNA reads as TGTGCCAGCAATATCGACAGGGGGCGTCAGCCCCAGCATTTT.

V is TRBV2 and J is TRBJ2-3, with TRBD2 matching over 8 bases. Germline trimming cut 6 bases from V and 4 bases from J; bases unmatched to any gene: 6. Germline V lookup: CDR1 SNHLY, CDR2 FYNNEI. This CDR3 is built from 14 residues. Written as DNA, the CDR3 is TGTGCCAGCAGAGTTAGCGGGGTATCAGATACGCAGTATTTT. Residues: CASRVSGVSDTQYF.

The chain couples TRBV15 to TRBJ2-7; 12 bases are a match to TRBD2. CDR1 is LNHNV and CDR2 is YYDKDF in the germline V gene (reference sequence). The CDR3 length is 18 residues. The CDR3 bases are TGTGCTATTCCCCCTGAGGGACTAGCGGGCCGTTACTCCTACGAGCAGTACGTC. It yields the protein CAIPPEGLAGRYSYEQYV.

The chain recombines TRBV6-2 or TRBV6-3 with TRBJ1-5; 8 bases match TRBD1. J was trimmed by 5 bases and V by 4 bases; bases with no gene match: 4. Looked up from germline, CDR1 is MNHEY and CDR2 is SVGEGT. CDR3 length: 14 amino acids. CDR3 residues: CASSWTGRDQPQHF. For the CDR3, the DNA is TGTGCCAGCAGTTGGACAGGGAGGGATCAGCCCCAGCATTTT.

This clone is a singleton in its sample. J is TRBJ2-2 and V is TRBV10-1; perhaps TRBD1 as D (6 bases). This CDR3 spans 12 amino acids. V was trimmed by 6 bases and J by 6 bases, leaving 8 bases between them. Germline values: CDR1 WNHNN, CDR2 SYGVQD (reference sequence). CDR3 in DNA: TGCGCCAGCAGACAGGGAGCCGGGGAGCTGTTTTTT. Its protein product is CASRQGAGELFF.

The sample holds a few counts of this clone. The chain is built from TRBV19 and TRBJ2-4, with TRBD2 matching over 9 bases. Germline V gene lookup returns CDR1 LNHDA and CDR2 SQIVND (reference sequence). V was pared by 2 bases and J by 9 bases, with 11 bases of the junction left unmatched. CDR3 length equals 16 residues. CDR3 loop: CASSILGGGASGIQYF. In nucleotides, the CDR3 is TGTGCCAGTAGTATATTGGGCGGGGGGGCCTCGGGCATTCAGTACTTC.

The chain has TRBV2 and TRBJ2-1; perhaps TRBD2 as D (7 bases). CDR3 length equals 15 residues. CDR1 and CDR2 from the germline V gene are SNHLY and FYNNEI. V lost 7 bases to trimming and J lost 2 bases, with 15 bases between them. The CDR3 nucleotides are TGTGCCAGCAACTGGGGGGGGCTAACCTACAATGAGCAGTTCTTC. Its protein is CASNWGGLTYNEQFF. Using reference TRBV2 and TRBJ2-1 for the parts outside the CDR3, the full variable domain is EPEVTQTPSHQVTQMGQEVILRCVPISNHLYFYWYRQILGQKVEFLVSFYNNEISEKSEIFDDQFSVERPDGSNFTLKIRSTKLEDSAMYFCASNWGGLTYNEQFFGPGTRLTVL.

In this sample, this clone turned up a few times. The chain links TRBV11-3 to TRBJ2-7, with D maybe TRBD1 (7 bases). The CDR3 runs to 15 residues. CDR1 is SGHNT and CDR2 is YENEEA in the germline V gene. V dropped 6 bases and J dropped 3 bases, with 18 bases sitting between them. CDR3 loop: CASSLRQGGYYEQYF. The CDR3 DNA is TGTGCCAGCAGTCTAAGGCAGGGGGGTTACTACGAGCAGTACTTC.

The chain joins TRBV2 to TRBJ1-2, with 8 bases that match TRBD1. This CDR3 is 13 amino acids long. The junction had 3 bases not matched to a gene; V was cut back by 6 bases and J by 3 bases. Per germline, CDR1 SNHLY and CDR2 FYNNEI. The CDR3 sequence: CASRGQGHYGYTF. The DNA for the CDR3 is TGTGCCAGCAGAGGACAGGGCCACTATGGCTACACCTTC. The entire variable domain, with the rest obtained from reference TRBV2 and TRBJ1-2, is as follows: EPEVTQTPSHQVTQMGQEVILRCVPISNHLYFYWYRQILGQKVEFLVSFYNNEISEKSEIFDDQFSVERPDGSNFTLKIRSTKLEDSAMYFCASRGQGHYGYTFGSGTRLTVV.

This clone occurred once. The chain employs TRBV30 and TRBJ1-5, with D perhaps TRBD1 (5 bases). The germline V gene encodes CDR1 GTSNPN and CDR2 SVGIG (reference sequence). The CDR3 is made up of 14 amino acids. V was shortened by 4 bases and J by 1 base, with 11 bases between the two germline ends. The CDR3, as DNA: TGTGCCTGGACACAGGACACAAGCAATCAGCCCCAGCATTTT. Translated, it gives CAWTQDTSNQPQHF.

V and J are TRBV7-8 and TRBJ1-6, with 8 bases identical to TRBD1. The J segment lost 10 bases and the V segment lost 5 bases, leaving 7 bases of the junction unmatched. Germline CDR1 is SGHVS and CDR2 is FQNEAQ. The CDR3 spans 14 residues. The CDR3 sequence: CASSRDRGRSPLHF. CDR3 in DNA: TGTGCCAGCAGCCGAGACAGGGGTCGGTCACCCCTCCACTTT.

This clone was seen a handful of times. As DNA, the CDR3 is TGCAGCGCCGCAGAAGGGGTTACCACAGATACGCAGTATTTT. This sequence encodes CSAAEGVTTDTQYF. This chain uses TRBV29-1 with TRBJ2-3; possible D gene TRBD1, 5 bases. The CDR3 extends over 14 amino acids. V gave up 7 bases and J gave up 2 bases, with 16 bases separating them. The germline CDR1 and CDR2 sequences are SQVTM and ANQGSEA.

CDR3 DNA: TGTGCCTGGAGTAGGGGACAGGGCAATCAGCCCCAGCATTTT. Translating gives CAWSRGQGNQPQHF. The J gene is TRBJ1-5, the V gene TRBV30; 8 nucleotides align to TRBD1. There are 14 residues in the CDR3. CDR1 is GTSNPN, CDR2 SVGIG, per germline (reference sequence). The junction had 2 bases not matched to a gene; V was cut back by 2 bases and J by 2 bases.

This clone was recorded a few times. This chain connects TRBV6-5 to TRBJ2-3; the match to TRBD2 covers 9 bases. V lost 7 bases and J lost 4; bases outside the gene matches: 3. The CDR3 loop spans 13 amino acids. Per germline, CDR1 MNHEY and CDR2 SVGAGI. The CDR3 DNA is TGTGCCAGCATTATAGCGGGGGCAGATACGCAGTATTTT. Its protein is CASIIAGADTQYF.

The rearrangement uses TRBV11-2 and TRBJ2-7, with TRBD2 matching 13 bases. The length of the CDR3 is 19 residues. The trim removed 5 bases at V and 0 bases at J, leaving 13 bases unmatched. Germline CDR1 is SGHAT and CDR2 is FQNNGV. CDR3 protein: CASSQWTSGGLTSSYEQYV. CDR3 DNA sequence: TGTGCCAGCAGCCAATGGACTAGCGGGGGCTTGACTTCCTCCTACGAGCAGTACGTC.

The V gene is TRBV28, the J gene TRBJ2-7; 8 bases align to TRBD1. The CDR3 is made up of 16 amino acids. V dropped 2 bases and J dropped 0; count of bases not matched to a gene: 6. Germline V CDR1 and CDR2: MDHEN, SYDVKM. Written as DNA, the CDR3 is TGTGCCAGCAGTTTAATCGGGACAGGCACCTCCTACGAGCAGTACGTC. Amino acid sequence: CASSLIGTGTSYEQYV.

The chain has TRBV11-3 and TRBJ2-7; D not certain. The CDR3 consists of 12 residues. Trimming cost V 4 bases and J 0 bases, with 4 bases left between them. In germline, CDR1 is SGHNT, CDR2 YENEEA. As DNA, the CDR3 is TGTGCCAGCAGCTCGAGCTCCTACGAGCAGTACTTC. Encoded protein: CASSSSSYEQYF.

This chain joins TRBV5-1 and TRBJ2-1, with D possibly TRBD2 on 7 matching bases. The V gene lost 4 bases and the J gene lost 10 bases, with 15 bases spanning the gap. The CDR3 covers 13 residues. Germline CDR1 and CDR2: SGHRS and YFSETQ. The CDR3 sequence: CASSRDGGPEQFF. CDR3 sequence (DNA): TGCGCCAGCAGCAGAGACGGGGGGCCCGAGCAGTTCTTC.